This entry describes one T cell receptor (beta chain). Germline V gene data show CDR1 as MNHEY and CDR2 as SMNVEV (reference sequence). The CDR3 extends over 15 amino acids. MiXCR, applied by TCRdb to the RT-PCR reads, yields one record per CDR3 protein. This sample has 550,000 to 750,000 distinct CDR3 sequences, with 12% to 15% found just once. The specimen was memory CD4+ T cells from blood. V is TRBV27 and J is TRBJ1-5; 10 bases align to TRBD1. With the DNA end fitting TRBJ2-3 better, the J assignment may be wrong. This sequence originates from a female donor in good health, serving as a healthy control. CDR3 sequence: CASSQDRGSNQPQYF. CDR3 in DNA: TGTGCCAGCAGCCAGGACAGGGGGAGCAATCAGCCCCAGTATTTT.